This T cell receptor beta chain was documented in a study of T cell responses to AZD1222 COVID-19 vaccine. Data came from immunoSEQ multiplex PCR; TCRdb stores just in-frame clones and leaves some out. The table has 120,000 or so clones, around 83% seen once. V dropped 6 bases and J dropped 5 bases, with 16 bases sitting between them. Germline V gene data show CDR1 as MNHEY and CDR2 as SVGEGT. The CDR3 has 14 amino acids. A word on this clone: Its target is unknown.

General study points: Baseline testing showed seropositivity in only five to seven AZD1222 recipients. Rises in breadth and depth of Spike-specific TCRs came after two AZD1222 doses. White British ancestry dominated among donors, who included more females, and clonal diversity was possibly underestimated. Across the whole spike, CD4 TCRs peaked at regions 160-218 and 743-854.

The chain joins TRBV6-2 or TRBV6-3 to TRBJ2-5, with no clear D. Specimen: peripheral blood, collected 28 days after the second AZD1222 dose. This receptor was obtained from an adult who received the AZD1222 COVID-19 vaccine. CDR3 sequence (DNA): TGTGCCAGCAGCCGCCTGCTCGAAGGGGAGACCCAGTACTTC. Translating it yields CASSRLLEGETQYF.